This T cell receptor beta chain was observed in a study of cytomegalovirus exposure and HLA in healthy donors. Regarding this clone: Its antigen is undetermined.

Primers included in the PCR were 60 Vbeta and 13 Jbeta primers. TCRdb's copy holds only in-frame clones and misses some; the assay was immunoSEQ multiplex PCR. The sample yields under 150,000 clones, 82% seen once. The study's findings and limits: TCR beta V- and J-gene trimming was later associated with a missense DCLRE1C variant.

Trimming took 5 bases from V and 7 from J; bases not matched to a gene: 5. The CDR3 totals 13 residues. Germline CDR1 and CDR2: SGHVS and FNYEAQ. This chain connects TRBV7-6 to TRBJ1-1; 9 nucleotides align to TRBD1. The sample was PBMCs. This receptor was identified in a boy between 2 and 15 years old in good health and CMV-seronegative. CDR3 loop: CASSPDRGSEAFF. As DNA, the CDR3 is TGTGCCAGCAGCCCGGACAGGGGAAGTGAAGCTTTCTTT.